The text below deals with one TCR beta chain. Trimming stripped 2 bases from V and 3 bases from J, with 7 bases between. This CDR3 comprises 14 residues. The germline V gene has CDR1 SEHNR and CDR2 FQNEAQ (reference sequence). This sample is drawn from a study of blood T cell repertoires in COVID-19. For the study at large: The analysed material was cDNA or gDNA that came from T cells, B-cell-depleted T cells, or PBMCs.

Produced via immunoSEQ multiplex PCR; TCRdb's table is partial and in-frame only. The repertoire includes roughly 200,000 clones, approximately 85% of them detected once, and around 4.9% sits in the top ten. V is TRBV7-9 and J is TRBJ1-4, with a weak D call TRBD1 (5 bases). The sequenced sample was peripheral blood. The source of this sequence is a woman older than 75 with acute or convalescent COVID-19. CDR3 amino acids: CASSLQQANEKLFF. The CDR3 DNA reads TGTGCCAGCAGCTTACAACAGGCTAATGAAAAACTGTTTTTT.